This TCR beta chain emerged from a study of cytomegalovirus exposure and HLA in healthy donors. Study findings and constraints: Several of the most significant clusters appeared linked to common viral pathogens, based on a later analysis.

V lost 2 bases to trimming and J lost 4 bases; unmatched junction nucleotides: 7. In germline, CDR1 is SNHLY, CDR2 FYNNEI. The CDR3 runs to 15 residues. Nominal health characterized the donors when sampled, though unrecorded immune exposures were likely. PCR amplification relied on 60 Vbeta primers (plus 13 Jbeta primers). Generated by immunoSEQ multiplex PCR, the TCRdb table keeps only in-frame clones and is missing some. The sample comprises over 100,000 clones, 63% of which are singletons, and 8% to 10% rests with the top ten. As for this clone: The antigen is unknown.

The TCR sequence derives from a man aged 35 to 55 in good health and CMV-seropositive. The rearrangement links TRBV2 to TRBJ1-2, with 7 bases fitting TRBD1. Source material: PBMCs. The CDR3 is CASSELRGGTYGYTF. The CDR3 nucleotides read TGTGCCAGCAGTGAACTCCGAGGGGGCACCTATGGCTACACCTTC.